This TCR beta chain is from a study of cytomegalovirus exposure and HLA in healthy donors. Study-level points and caveats: An assumption of roughly uniform sequencing depth across donors underlay the presence/absence analyses. Common viral pathogens seemed to be connected with several of the most significant clusters, according to a later analysis.

The CDR3 runs to 16 residues. In germline, CDR1 is LNHDA, CDR2 SQIVND (reference sequence). Trimming took 4 bases from V and 1 from J, leaving 14 bases between them. 13 Jbeta primers and 60 Vbeta primers were used for the PCR. The method was immunoSEQ multiplex PCR; TCRdb's version includes in-frame clones alone and lacks a portion of them. Recorded for this sample: under 120,000 clones. To note about this clone: Antigen: not known.

Material: PBMCs. J is TRBJ1-5 and V is TRBV19; D uncertain. The TCR originated in a man between 45 and 60 years old in good health and CMV-seronegative. The CDR3 is CASSNGLGVSNQPQHF. The CDR3, as DNA: TGTGCCAGTAGTAACGGATTGGGAGTAAGCAATCAGCCCCAGCATTTT.